This entry features one T cell receptor beta chain sequence. The antigen is undetermined. This record comes from a study of lymphopenia after photon versus proton radiotherapy. Study observations and caveats: Authors raise, but do not show, better survival with proton therapy. After lymphocyte nadir, photon-treated repertoires showed oligoclonal expansion, especially CD8+ Temra. Photon-treated patients lost naive T cells and TCR diversity; proton-treated stayed stable. In patients who died, overall survival fell as post-nadir TCR diversity dropped more.

Sequencing used immunoSEQ multiplex PCR; TCRdb keeps in-frame clones, though not all of them. The table includes about 7,300 clones, 85% to 95% detected once. The receptor comes from a woman in her fifties or sixties with cholangiocarcinoma. Specimen: peripheral blood, collected from a patient treated with photon-based radiotherapy.

The CDR3 sequence is CASSSGYTGELFF. For the CDR3, the DNA is TGTGCCAGCAGCTCAGGGTACACCGGGGAGCTGTTTTTT. The chain combines TRBV7-8 with TRBJ2-2; possibly TRBD1 for D (5 bases). V lost 4 bases and J lost 3, with 6 bases in between. From germline, CDR1 is SGHVS and CDR2 FQNEAQ. The CDR3 has 13 amino acids.